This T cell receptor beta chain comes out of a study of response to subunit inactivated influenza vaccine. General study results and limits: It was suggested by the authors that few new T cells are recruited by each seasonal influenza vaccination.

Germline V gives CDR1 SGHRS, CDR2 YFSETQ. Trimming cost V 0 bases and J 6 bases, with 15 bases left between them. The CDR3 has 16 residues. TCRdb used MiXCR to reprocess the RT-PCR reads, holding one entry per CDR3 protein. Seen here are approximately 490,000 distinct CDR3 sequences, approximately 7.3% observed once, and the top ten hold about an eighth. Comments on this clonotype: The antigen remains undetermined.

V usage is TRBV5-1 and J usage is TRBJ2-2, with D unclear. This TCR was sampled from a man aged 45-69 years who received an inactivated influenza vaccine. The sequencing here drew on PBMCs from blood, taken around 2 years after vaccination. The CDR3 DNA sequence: TGCGCCAGCAGCTTGGCCCCGACATGGACGGCCGGGGAGCTGTTTTTT. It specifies CASSLAPTWTAGELFF.